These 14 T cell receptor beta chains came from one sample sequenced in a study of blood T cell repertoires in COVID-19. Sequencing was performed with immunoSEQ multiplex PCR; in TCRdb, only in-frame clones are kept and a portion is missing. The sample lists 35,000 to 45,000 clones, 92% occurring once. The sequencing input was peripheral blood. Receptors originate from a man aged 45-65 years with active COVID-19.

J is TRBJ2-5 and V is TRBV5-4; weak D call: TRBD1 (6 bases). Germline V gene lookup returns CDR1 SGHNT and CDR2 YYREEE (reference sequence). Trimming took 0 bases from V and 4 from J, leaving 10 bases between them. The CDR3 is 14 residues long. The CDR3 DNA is TGTGCCAGCAGCTTGGGGGGGCAACGAGAGACCCAGTACTTC. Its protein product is CASSLGGQRETQYF.

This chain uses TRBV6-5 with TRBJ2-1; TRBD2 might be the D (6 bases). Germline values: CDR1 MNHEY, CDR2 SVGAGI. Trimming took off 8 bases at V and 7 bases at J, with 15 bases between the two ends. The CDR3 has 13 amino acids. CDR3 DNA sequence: TGTGCCAGCCGCTCGGGAGTCACGAATGAGCAGTTCTTC. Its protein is CASRSGVTNEQFF.

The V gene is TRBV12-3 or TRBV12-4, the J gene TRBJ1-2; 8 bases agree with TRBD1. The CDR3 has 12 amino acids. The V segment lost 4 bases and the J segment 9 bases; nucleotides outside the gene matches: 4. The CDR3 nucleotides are TGTGCCAGCAGTTCCAGGGGGCTGAGCTACACCTTC. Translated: CASSSRGLSYTF.

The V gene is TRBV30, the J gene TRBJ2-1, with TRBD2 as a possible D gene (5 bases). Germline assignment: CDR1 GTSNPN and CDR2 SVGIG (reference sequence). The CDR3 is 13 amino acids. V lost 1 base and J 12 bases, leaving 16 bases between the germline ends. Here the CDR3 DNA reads TGTGCCTGGAGTGACGGACTCCAGTTTGTGCAGTTCTTC. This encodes CAWSDGLQFVQFF.

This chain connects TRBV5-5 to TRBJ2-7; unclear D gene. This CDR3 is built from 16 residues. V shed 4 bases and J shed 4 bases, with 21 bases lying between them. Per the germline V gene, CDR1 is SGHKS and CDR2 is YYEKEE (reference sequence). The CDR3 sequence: CASSLTPTGARYEQYF. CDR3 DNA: TGTGCCAGCAGCCTAACCCCTACCGGTGCCCGGTACGAGCAGTACTTC.

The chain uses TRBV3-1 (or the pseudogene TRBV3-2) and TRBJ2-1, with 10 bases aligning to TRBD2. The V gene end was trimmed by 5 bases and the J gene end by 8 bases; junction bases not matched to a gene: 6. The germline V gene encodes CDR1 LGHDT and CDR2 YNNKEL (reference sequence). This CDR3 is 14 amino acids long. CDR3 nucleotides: TGTGCCAGCAGCTCCCGACTAGCGGGCGATGAGCAGTTCTTC. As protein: CASSSRLAGDEQFF.

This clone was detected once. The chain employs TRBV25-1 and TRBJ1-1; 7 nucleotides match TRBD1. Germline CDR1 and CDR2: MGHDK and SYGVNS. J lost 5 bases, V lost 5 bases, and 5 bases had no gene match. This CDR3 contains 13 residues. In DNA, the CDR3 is TGTGCCAGCAGTCTCGACAGGGATACTGAAGCTTTCTTT. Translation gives CASSLDRDTEAFF. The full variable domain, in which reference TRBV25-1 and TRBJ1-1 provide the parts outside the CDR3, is EADIYQTPRYLVIGTGKKITLECSQTMGHDKMYWYQQDPGMELHLIHYSYGVNSTEKGDLSSESTVSRIRTEHFPLTLESARPSHTSQYLCASSLDRDTEAFFGQGTRLTVV.

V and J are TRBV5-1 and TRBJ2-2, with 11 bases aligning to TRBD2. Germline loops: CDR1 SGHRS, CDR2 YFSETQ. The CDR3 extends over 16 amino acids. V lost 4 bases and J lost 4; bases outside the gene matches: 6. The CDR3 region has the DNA TGCGCCAGCAGCCAAGTAGCGGGAGGGCGCACCGGGGAGCTGTTTTTT. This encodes CASSQVAGGRTGELFF.

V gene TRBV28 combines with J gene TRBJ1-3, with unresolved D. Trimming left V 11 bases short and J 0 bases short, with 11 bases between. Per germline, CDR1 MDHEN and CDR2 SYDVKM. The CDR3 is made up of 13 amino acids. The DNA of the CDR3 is TGTGCCGCAAGTACGGGCTCTGGAAACACCATATATTTT. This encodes CAASTGSGNTIYF.

The chain's CDR3 is CASSQGLAGRRRQDTQYF. As DNA, the CDR3 is TGTGCCAGCAGCCAGGGACTAGCGGGTCGGAGACGTCAAGATACGCAGTATTTT. The genes are TRBV3-1 (or the pseudogene TRBV3-2) and TRBJ2-3; 12 bases align to TRBD2. The V segment lost 3 bases and the J segment 5 bases; nucleotides outside the gene matches: 12. Germline CDR1 and CDR2: LGHDT and YNNKEL (reference sequence). This CDR3 is 18 amino acids long.

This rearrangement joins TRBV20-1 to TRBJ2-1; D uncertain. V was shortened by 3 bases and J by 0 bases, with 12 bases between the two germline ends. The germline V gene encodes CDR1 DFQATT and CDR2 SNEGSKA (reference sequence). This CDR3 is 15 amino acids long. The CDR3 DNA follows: TGCAGTGCTAGTCAAGCGTTGAGCTCCTACAATGAGCAGTTCTTC. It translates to CSASQALSSYNEQFF.

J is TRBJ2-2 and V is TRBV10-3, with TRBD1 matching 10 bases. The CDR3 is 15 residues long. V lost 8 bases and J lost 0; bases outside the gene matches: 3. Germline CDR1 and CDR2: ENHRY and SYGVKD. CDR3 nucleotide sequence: TGTGCCATCGGAGGACAGGGGGCGAACACCGGGGAGCTGTTTTTT. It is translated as CAIGGQGANTGELFF.

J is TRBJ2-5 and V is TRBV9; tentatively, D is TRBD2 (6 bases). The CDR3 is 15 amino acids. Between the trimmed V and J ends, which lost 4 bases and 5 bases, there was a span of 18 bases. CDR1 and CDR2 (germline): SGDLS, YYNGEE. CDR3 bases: TGTGCCAGCAGCCCACGGGACTCCCGCGGGGAGACCCAGTACTTC. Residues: CASSPRDSRGETQYF.

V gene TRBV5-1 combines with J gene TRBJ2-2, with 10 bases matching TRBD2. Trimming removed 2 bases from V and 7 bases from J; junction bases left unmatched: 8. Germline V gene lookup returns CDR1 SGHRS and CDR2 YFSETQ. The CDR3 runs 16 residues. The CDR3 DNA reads TGCGCCAGCAGCTTTGAAGCGGGAGGGCCCTTCGGGGAGCTGTTTTTT. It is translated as CASSFEAGGPFGELFF.